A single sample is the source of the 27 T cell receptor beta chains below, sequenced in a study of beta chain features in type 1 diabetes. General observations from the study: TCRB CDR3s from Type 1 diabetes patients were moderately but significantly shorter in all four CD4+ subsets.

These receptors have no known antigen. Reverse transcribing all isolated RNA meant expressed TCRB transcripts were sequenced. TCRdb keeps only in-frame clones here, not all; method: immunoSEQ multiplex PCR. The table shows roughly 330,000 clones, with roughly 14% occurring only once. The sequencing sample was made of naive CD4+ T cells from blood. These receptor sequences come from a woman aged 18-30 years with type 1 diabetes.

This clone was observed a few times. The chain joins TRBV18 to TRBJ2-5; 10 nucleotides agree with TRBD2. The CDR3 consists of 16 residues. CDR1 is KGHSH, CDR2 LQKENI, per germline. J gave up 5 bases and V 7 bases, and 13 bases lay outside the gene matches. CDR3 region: CASFVGLAGVGETQYF. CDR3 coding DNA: TGTGCCAGCTTCGTCGGCCTAGCGGGAGTCGGGGAGACCCAGTACTTC.

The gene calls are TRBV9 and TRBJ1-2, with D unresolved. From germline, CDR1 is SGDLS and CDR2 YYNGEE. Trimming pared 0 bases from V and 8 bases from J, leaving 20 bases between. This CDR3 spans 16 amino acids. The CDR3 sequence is CASSVVEGPGLRGYTF. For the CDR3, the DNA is TGTGCCAGCAGCGTAGTAGAGGGCCCAGGCCTCCGGGGCTACACCTTC.

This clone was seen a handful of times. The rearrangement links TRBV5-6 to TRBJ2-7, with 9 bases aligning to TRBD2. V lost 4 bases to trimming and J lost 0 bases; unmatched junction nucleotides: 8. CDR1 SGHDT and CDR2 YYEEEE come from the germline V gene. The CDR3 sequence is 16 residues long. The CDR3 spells CASSTFGLANSYEQYV. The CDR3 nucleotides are TGTGCCAGCAGCACCTTCGGACTAGCGAACTCCTACGAGCAGTACGTC.

Written as DNA, the CDR3 is TGCGCCAGCAGCAAAAACAGGGTTCTCACGGATACGCAGTATTTT. Its translation is CASSKNRVLTDTQYF. The chain combines TRBV5-1 with TRBJ2-3, with D maybe TRBD1 (6 bases). Trimming took 4 bases from V and 6 from J, leaving 18 bases between them. CDR3 length equals 15 residues. CDR1 is SGHRS and CDR2 is YFSETQ in the germline V gene.

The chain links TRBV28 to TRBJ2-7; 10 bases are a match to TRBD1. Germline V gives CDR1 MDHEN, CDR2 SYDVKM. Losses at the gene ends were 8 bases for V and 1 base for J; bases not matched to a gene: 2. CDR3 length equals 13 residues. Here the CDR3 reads CASEGQGSYEQYF. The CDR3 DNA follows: TGTGCCAGCGAGGGACAGGGGTCCTACGAGCAGTACTTC.

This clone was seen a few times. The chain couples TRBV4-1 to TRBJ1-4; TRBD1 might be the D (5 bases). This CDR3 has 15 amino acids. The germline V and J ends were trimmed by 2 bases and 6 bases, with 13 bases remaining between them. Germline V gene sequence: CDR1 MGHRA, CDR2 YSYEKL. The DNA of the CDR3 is TGCGCCAGCAGCCAACAAGACAGACCTCATGAAAAACTGTTTTTT. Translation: CASSQQDRPHEKLFF.

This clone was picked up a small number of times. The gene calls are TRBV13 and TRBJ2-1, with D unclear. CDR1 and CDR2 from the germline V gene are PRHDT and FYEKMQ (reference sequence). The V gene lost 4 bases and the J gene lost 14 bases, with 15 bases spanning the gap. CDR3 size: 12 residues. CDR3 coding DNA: TGTGCCAGCAGCTCACGACCCGCTCGGGAGTTCTTC. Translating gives CASSSRPAREFF.

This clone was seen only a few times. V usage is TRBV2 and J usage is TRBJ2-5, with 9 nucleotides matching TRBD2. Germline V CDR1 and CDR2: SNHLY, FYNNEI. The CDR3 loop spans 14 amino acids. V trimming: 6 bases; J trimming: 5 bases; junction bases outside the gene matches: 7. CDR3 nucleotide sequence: TGTGCCAGCAGCCCAGGACTAGCGATGGAGACCCAGTACTTC. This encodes CASSPGLAMETQYF. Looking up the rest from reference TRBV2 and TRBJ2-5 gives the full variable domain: EPEVTQTPSHQVTQMGQEVILRCVPISNHLYFYWYRQILGQKVEFLVSFYNNEISEKSEIFDDQFSVERPDGSNFTLKIRSTKLEDSAMYFCASSPGLAMETQYFGPGTRLLVL.

The CDR3 loop is CSLPALAGGPSDTQYF. For the CDR3, the DNA is TGCAGCCTTCCGGCACTAGCGGGAGGGCCCTCGGATACGCAGTATTTT. The chain couples TRBV29-1 to TRBJ2-3, with TRBD2 matching over 13 bases. V was clipped by 8 bases and J by 6 bases; unmatched bases: 14. The CDR3 has 16 residues. Germline V lookup: CDR1 SQVTM, CDR2 ANQGSEA.

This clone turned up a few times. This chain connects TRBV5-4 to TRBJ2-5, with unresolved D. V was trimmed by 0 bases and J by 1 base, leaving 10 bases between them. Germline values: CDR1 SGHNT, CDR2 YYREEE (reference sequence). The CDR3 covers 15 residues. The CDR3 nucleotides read TGTGCCAGCAGCTTGGCCCCGGCGGTCCAAGAGACCCAGTACTTC. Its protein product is CASSLAPAVQETQYF.

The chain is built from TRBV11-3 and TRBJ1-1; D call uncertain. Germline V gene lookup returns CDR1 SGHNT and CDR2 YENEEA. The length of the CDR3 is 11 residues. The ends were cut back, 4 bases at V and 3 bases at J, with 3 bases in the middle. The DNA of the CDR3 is TGTGCCAGCAGCTCTGACACTGAAGCTTTCTTT. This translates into CASSSDTEAFF.

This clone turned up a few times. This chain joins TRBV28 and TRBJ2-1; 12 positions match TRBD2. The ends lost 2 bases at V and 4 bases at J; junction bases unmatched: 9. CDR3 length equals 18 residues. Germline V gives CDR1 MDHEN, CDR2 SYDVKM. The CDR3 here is CASSLGGNLAGGYNEQFF. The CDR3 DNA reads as TGTGCCAGCAGTTTAGGGGGAAATCTAGCGGGAGGGTACAATGAGCAGTTCTTC.

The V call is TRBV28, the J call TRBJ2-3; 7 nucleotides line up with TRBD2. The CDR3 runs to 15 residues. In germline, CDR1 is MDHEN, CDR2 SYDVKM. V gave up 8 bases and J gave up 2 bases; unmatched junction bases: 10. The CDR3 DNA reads TGTGCCAGCGGGAGGGGTAGCGGACTCACAGATACGCAGTATTTT. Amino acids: CASGRGSGLTDTQYF.

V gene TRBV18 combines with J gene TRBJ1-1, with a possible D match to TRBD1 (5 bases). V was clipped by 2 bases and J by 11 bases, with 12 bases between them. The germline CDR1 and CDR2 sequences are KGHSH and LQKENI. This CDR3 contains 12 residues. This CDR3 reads CASSPISGFAFF. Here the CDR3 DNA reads TGTGCCAGCTCACCAATCTCAGGGTTTGCTTTCTTT.

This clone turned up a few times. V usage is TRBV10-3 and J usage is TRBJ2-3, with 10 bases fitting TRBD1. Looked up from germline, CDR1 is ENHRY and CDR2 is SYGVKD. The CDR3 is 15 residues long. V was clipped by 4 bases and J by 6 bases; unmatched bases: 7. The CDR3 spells CAISAGTGAMDTQYF. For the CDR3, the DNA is TGTGCCATCAGTGCCGGGACAGGGGCGATGGATACGCAGTATTTT.

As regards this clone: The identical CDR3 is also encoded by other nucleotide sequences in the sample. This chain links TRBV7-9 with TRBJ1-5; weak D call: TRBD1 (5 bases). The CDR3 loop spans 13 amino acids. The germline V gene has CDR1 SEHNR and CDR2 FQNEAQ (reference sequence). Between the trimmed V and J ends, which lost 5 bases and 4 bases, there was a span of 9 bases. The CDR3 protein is CASSRTGNQPQHF. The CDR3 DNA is TGTGCCAGCAGCCGTACAGGTAATCAGCCCCAGCATTTT.

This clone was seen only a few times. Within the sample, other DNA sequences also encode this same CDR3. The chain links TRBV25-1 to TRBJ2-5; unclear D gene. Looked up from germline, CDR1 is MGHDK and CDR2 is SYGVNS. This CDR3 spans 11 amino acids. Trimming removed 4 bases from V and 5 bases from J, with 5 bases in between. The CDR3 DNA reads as TGTGCCAGCAGTGCCGGGGAGACCCAGTACTTC. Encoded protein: CASSAGETQYF.

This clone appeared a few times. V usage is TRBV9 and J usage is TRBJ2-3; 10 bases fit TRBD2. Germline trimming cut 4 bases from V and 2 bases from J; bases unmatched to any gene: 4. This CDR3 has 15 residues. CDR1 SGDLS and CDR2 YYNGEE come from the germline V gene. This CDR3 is CASSHTSGITDTQYF. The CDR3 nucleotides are TGTGCCAGCAGCCATACTAGCGGGATCACAGATACGCAGTATTTT.

CDR3 loop: CASSPQAGGHTGELFF. CDR3 coding DNA: TGTGCCAGCAGCCCCCAAGCGGGAGGCCACACCGGGGAGCTGTTTTTT. This rearrangement joins TRBV11-2 to TRBJ2-2, with 9 bases identical to TRBD2. With 5 bases clipped from V and 3 bases from J, the junction kept 7 bases outside the gene matches. Germline V CDR1 and CDR2: SGHAT, FQNNGV. CDR3 length: 16 residues.

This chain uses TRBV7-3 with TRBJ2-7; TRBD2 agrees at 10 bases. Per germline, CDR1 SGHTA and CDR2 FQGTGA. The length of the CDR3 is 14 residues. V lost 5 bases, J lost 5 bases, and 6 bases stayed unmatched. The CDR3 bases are TGTGCCAGCAGCGCCAGCGGGAGGGCCCACGAGCAGTACTTC. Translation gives CASSASGRAHEQYF. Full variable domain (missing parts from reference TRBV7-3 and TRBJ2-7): GAGVSQTPSNKVTEKGKYVELRCDPISGHTALYWYRQSLGQGPEFLIYFQGTGAADDSGLPNDRFFAVRPEGSVSTLKIQRTERGDSAVYLCASSASGRAHEQYFGPGTRLTVT.

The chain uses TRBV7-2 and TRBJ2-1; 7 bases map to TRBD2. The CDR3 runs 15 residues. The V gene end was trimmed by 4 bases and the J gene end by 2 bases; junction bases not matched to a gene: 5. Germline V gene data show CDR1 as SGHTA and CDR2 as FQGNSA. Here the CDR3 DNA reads TGTGCCAGCAGCTACCTAGCGGTCCCCTACAATGAGCAGTTCTTC. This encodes CASSYLAVPYNEQFF.

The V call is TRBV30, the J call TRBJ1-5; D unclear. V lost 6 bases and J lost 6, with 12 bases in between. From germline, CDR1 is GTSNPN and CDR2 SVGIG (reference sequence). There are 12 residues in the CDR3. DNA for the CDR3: TGTGCCTGCGCCCGAACGGGTCAGCCCCAGCATTTT. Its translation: CACARTGQPQHF.

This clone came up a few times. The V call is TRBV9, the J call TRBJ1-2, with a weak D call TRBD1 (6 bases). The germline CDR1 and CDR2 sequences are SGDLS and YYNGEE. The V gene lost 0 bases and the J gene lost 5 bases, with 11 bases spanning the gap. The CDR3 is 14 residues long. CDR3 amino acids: CASSVGGQAYGYTF. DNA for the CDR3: TGTGCCAGCAGCGTAGGGGGGCAGGCTTATGGCTACACCTTC.

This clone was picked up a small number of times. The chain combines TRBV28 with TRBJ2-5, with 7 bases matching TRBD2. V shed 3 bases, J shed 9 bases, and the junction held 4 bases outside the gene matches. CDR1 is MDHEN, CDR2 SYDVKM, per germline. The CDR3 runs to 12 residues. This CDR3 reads CASSLGGEAQYF. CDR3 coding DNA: TGTGCCAGCAGTTTGGGGGGGGAGGCCCAGTACTTC.

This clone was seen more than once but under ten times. The chain's CDR3 is CASTRGGGTQYF. For the CDR3, the DNA is TGTGCCAGCACTCGAGGAGGAGGTACGCAGTATTTT. The chain is built from TRBV28 and TRBJ2-3; D perhaps matches TRBD2 (5 bases). The germline CDR1 and CDR2 sequences are MDHEN and SYDVKM. CDR3 length: 12 amino acids. V lost 7 bases and J lost 8, with 13 bases in between.

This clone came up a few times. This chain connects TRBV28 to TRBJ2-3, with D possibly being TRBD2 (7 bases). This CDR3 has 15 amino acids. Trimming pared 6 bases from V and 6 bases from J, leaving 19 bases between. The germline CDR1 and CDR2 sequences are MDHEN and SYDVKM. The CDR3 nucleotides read TGTGCCAGCAGCCCTATCGGGGGGCGCTTGGATACGCAGTATTTT. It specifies CASSPIGGRLDTQYF.

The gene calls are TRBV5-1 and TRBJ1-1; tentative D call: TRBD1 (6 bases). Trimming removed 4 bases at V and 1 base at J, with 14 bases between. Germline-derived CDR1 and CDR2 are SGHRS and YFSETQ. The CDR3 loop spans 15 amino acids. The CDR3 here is CASSPSGVPNTEAFF. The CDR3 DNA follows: TGCGCCAGCAGCCCATCAGGGGTGCCGAACACTGAAGCTTTCTTT. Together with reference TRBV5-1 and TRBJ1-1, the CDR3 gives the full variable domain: KAGVTQTPRYLIKTRGQQVTLSCSPISGHRSVSWYQQTPGQGLQFLFEYFSETQRNKGNFPGRFSGRQFSNSRSEMNVSTLELGDSALYLCASSPSGVPNTEAFFGQGTRLTVV.